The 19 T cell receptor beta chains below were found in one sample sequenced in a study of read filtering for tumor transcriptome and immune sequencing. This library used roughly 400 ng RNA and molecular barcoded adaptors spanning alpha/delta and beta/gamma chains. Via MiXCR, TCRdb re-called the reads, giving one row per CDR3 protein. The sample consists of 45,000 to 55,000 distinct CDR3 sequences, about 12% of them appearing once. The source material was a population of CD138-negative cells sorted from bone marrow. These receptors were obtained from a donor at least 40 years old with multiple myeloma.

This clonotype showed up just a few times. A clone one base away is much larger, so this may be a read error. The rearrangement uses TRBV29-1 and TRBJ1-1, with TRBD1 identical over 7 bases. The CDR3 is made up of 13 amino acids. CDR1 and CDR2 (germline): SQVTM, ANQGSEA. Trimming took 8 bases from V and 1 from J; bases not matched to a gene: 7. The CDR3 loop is CSIRGQENTEAFF. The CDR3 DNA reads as TGCAGCATTCGAGGACAGGAGAACACTGAAGCTTTCTTT.

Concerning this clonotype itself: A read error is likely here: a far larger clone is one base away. CDR3 sequence (DNA): TGTGCCAGCAGCCAAGATACTCTAGCGGGAGGGCCTGGCGAGCAGTACTTC. Amino acids: CASSQDTLAGGPGEQYF. The chain uses TRBV3-2 and TRBJ2-7; the table's D call, TRBD2, was not checked against the DNA. TRBV3-2 is assigned pseudogene status. The CDR3 totals 17 residues.

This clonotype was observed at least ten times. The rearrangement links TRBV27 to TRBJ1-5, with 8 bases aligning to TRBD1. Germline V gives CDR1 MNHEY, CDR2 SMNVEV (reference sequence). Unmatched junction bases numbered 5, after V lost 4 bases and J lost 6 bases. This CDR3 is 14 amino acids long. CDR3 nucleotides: TGTGCCAGCAGTTCCCAGGGGGCCGCTCAGCCCCAGCATTTT. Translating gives CASSSQGAAQPQHF.

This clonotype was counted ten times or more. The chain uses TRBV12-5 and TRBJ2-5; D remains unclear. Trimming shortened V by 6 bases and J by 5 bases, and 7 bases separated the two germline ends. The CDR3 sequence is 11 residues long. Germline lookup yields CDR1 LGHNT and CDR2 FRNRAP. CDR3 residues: CASGPSETQYF. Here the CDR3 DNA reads TGTGCTAGTGGCCCGTCGGAGACCCAGTACTTC.

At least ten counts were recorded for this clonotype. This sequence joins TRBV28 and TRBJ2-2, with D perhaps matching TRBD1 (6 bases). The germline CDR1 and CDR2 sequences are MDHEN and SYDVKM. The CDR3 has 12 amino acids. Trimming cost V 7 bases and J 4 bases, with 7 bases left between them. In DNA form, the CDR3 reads TGTGCCAGCACCAGGGGCACCGGGGAGCTGTTTTTT. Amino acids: CASTRGTGELFF.

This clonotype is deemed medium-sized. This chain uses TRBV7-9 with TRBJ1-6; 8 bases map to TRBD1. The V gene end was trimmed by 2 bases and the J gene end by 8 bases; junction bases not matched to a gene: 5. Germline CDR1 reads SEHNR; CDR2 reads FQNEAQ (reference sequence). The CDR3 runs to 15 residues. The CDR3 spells CASSLLQGAYSPLHF. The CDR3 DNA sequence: TGTGCCAGCAGCTTACTCCAGGGGGCTTATTCACCCCTCCACTTT.

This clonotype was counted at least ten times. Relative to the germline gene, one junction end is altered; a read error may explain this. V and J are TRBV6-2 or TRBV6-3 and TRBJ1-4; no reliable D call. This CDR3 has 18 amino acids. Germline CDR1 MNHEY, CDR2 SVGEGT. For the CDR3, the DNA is TGTGCCAGCGGTTACTCGATGAGTGGCAGTTGGGAAGGCGAAAAACTGTTTTTT. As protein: CASGYSMSGSWEGEKLFF.

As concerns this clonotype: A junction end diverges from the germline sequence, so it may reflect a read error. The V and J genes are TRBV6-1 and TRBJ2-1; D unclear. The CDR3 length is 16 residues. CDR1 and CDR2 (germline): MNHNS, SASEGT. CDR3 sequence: CASGISHSFNYYEQFF. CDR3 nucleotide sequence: TGTGCCAGCGGCATATCGCACTCTTTTAACTACTATGAGCAGTTCTTC.

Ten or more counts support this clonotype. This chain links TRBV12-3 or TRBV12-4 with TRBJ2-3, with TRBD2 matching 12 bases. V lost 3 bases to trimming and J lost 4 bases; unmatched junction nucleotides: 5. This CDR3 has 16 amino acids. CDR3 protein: CASSFLTSGSSDTQYF. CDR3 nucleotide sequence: TGTGCCAGCAGTTTTTTGACTAGCGGGAGTTCAGATACGCAGTATTTT.

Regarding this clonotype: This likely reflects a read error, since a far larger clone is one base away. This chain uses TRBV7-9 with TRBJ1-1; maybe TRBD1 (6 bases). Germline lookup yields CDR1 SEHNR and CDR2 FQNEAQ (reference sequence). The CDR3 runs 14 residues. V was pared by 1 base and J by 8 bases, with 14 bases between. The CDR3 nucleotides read TGTGCCAGCAGCTTAGGGAGGGGGTTTGGCGAAGCTTTCTTT. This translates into CASSLGRGFGEAFF.

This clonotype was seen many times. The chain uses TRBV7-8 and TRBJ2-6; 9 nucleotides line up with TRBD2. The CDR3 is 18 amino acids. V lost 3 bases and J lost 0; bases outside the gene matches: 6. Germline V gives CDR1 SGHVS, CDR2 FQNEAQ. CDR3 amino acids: CASSFLAGARSGANVLTF. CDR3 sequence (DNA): TGTGCCAGCAGCTTTTTAGCGGGAGCCCGCTCTGGGGCCAACGTCCTGACTTTC.

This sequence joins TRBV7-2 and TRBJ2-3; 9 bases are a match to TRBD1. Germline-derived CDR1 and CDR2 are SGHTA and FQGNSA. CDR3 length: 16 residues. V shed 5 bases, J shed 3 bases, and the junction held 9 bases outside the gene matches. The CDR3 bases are TGTGCCAGCAGCCAACCGGGACAGGGTCTGACAGATACGCAGTATTTT. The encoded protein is CASSQPGQGLTDTQYF.

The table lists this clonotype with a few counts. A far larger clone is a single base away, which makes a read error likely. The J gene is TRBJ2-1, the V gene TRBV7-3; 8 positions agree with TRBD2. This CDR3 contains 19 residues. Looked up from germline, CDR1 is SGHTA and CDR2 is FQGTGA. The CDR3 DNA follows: TGTGCCAGCAGCCTTGGGCGGGTAGCGGGAACTTTCTCCCACAATGAGCAGTTCTTC. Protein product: CASSLGRVAGTFSHNEQFF.

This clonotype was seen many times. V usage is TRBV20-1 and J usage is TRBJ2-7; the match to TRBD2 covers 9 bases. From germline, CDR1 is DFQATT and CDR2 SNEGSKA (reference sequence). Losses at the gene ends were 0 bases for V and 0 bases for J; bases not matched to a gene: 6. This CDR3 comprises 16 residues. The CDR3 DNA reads TGCAGTGCTAGAGAACGAAGACTAGCGGACTCCTACGAGCAGTACTTC. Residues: CSARERRLADSYEQYF.

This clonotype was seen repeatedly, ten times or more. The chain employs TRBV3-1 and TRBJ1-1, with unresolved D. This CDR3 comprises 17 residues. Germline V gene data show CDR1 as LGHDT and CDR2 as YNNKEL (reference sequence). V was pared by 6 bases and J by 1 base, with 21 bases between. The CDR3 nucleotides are TGTGCCAGCAGTCCCGTCCCACTCCGTTTAGGGAACACTGAAGCTTTCTTT. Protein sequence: CASSPVPLRLGNTEAFF.

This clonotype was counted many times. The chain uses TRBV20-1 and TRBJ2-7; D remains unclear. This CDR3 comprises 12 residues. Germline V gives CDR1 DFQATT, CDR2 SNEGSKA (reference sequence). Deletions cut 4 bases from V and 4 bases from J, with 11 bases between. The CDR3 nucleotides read TGCAGTGCTAATGACGGAAGTTACGAGCAGTACTTC. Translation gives CSANDGSYEQYF.

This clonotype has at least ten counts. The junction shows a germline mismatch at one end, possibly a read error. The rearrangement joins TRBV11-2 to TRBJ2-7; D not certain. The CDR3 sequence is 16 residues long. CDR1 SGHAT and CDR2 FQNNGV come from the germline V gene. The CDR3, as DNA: TGTGCTAGCAGCTTAGCAGAAGGGTATAGCTCCTACGAGCAGTACTTC. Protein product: CASSLAEGYSSYEQYF.

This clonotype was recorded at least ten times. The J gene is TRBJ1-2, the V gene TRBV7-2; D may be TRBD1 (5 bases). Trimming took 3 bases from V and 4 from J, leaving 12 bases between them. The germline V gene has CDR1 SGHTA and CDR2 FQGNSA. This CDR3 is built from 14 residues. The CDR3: CASSFSTGFYGYTF. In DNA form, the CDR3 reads TGTGCCAGCAGCTTTTCTACAGGCTTCTATGGCTACACCTTC. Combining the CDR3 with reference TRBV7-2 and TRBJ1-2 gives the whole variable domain GAGVSQSPSNKVTEKGKDVELRCDPISGHTALYWYRQSLGQGLEFLIYFQGNSAPDKSGLPSDRFSAERTGGSVSTLTIQRTQQEDSAVYLCASSFSTGFYGYTFGSGTRLTVV.

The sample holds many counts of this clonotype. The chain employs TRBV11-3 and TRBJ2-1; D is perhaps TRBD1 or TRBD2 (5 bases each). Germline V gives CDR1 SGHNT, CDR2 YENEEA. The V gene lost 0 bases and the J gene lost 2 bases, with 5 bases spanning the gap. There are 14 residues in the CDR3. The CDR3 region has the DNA TGTGCCAGCAGCTTAGAGGGGGCCTACAATGAGCAGTTCTTC. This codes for CASSLEGAYNEQFF. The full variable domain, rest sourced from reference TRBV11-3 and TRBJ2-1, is EAGVVQSPRYKIIEKKQPVAFWCNPISGHNTLYWYLQNLGQGPELLIRYENEEAVDDSQLPKDRFSAERLKGVDSTLKIQPAELGDSAVYLCASSLEGAYNEQFFGPGTRLTVL.